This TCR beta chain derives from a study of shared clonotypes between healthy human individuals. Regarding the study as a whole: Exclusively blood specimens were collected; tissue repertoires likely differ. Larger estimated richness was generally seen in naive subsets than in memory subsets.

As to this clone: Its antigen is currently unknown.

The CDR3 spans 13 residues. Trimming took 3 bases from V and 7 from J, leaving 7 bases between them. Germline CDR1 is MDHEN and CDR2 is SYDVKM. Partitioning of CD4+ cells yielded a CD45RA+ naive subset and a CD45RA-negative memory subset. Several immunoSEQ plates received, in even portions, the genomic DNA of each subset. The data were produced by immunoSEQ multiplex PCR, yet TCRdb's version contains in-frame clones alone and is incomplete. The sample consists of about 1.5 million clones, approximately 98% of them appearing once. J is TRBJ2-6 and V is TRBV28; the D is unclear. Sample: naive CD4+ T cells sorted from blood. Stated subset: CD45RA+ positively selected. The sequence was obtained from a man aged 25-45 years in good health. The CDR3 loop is CASSFTQANVLTF. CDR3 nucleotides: TGTGCCAGCAGTTTTACGCAAGCCAACGTCCTGACTTTC. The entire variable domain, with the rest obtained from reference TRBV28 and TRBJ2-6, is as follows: DVKVTQSSRYLVKRTGEKVFLECVQDMDHENMFWYRQDPGLGLRLIYFSYDVKMKEKGDIPEGYSVSREKKERFSLILESASTNQTSMYLCASSFTQANVLTFGAGSRLTVL.